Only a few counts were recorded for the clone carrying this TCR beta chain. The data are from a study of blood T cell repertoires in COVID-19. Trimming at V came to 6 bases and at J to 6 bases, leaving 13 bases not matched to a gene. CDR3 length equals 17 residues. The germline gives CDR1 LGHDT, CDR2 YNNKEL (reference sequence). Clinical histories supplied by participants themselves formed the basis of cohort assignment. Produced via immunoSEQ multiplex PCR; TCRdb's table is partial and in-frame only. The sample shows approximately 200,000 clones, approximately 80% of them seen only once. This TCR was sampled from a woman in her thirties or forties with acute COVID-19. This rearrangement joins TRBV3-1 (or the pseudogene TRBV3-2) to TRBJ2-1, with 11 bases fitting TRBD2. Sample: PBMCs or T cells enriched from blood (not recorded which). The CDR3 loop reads CASRNTGTSGPLNEQFF. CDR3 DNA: TGTGCCAGCAGAAACACCGGGACTAGCGGACCCCTCAATGAGCAGTTCTTC.